This TCR beta chain was captured by sequencing in a study of cytomegalovirus exposure and HLA in healthy donors. Study results and caveats: Reports described diagnosis of cytomegalovirus status by the classifier as highly specific and sensitive.

The germline V gene encodes CDR1 LNHDA and CDR2 SQIVND (reference sequence). The CDR3 contains 15 residues. Trimming cost V 6 bases and J 1 base; bases outside gene matches: 4. Sampled while nominally healthy, donors likely had unrecorded immune exposures. Amplification used 60 Vbeta primers and 13 Jbeta primers. Repertoires were generated with immunoSEQ multiplex PCR, while TCRdb's copy carries only in-frame clones and drops some. The table for this sample gives some 110,000 clones. Of note for this clone: Antigen specificity is unknown. This is likely a read error, given that the CDR3 carries no conserved phenylalanine or tryptophan at its end.

The V and J genes are TRBV19 and TRBJ1-1; 11 bases match TRBD1. The sequence derives from a man aged 30 to 39 in good health and CMV-seronegative. What was sequenced was PBMCs. CDR3 in DNA: TGTGCCAGTAGGGACAGGGGGCGTGGGAACACTGAAGCTTTCCTT. This encodes CASRDRGRGNTEAFL.